The following is a T cell receptor (beta chain) sequence with its context. Its binding antigen is unknown. Base qualities are not recorded, but no much larger clone differs from it by a single base. Sorted unstimulated T cells and proliferating T cells recovered from mixed lymphocyte reactions underwent TCRbeta CDR3 sequencing. Fresh whole blood from under 13 HLA-typed healthy donors was used as the source from which PBMCs were isolated. V is shortened by 5 bases, J by 0 bases, and the region joining them spans 11 bases. There are 14 amino acids in the CDR3, from cysteine to phenylalanine inclusive. Only the CDR3 DNA stays, 42 bases, in frame from base 1. Sequences WNHNN (CDR1) and SYGVQD (CDR2) are obtained from the germline V gene (reference sequence). These data belong to a study of siplizumab effects on memory and regulatory T cells (dated by TCRdb to between 2018 and 2021). About the investigation overall: The effect of the anti-CD2 antibody siplizumab on alloreactive T-cell subsets was examined in allogeneic mixed lymphocyte reactions constructed from human PBMCs.

Overall study outcomes, separate from this receptor: Siplizumab significantly lowered the cumulative frequency of alloreactive sequences that could be traced to unstimulated CD4+ memory T cells. The suppressive function of proliferating Tregs from siplizumab cultures was not functionally confirmed. A naive or memory phenotype could not be assigned to roughly 80-95% of proliferating CD4+ or CD8+ clones. Sequences below about 10^-5 frequency were poorly captured, so only a minor fraction of alloreactive clones could be mapped to unstimulated subsets. Among mappable alloreactive CD4+ clones, the Treg-derived fraction averaged nearly 70% with siplizumab versus about 27% in control reactions. Unstimulated naive T cells appeared more diverse than memory T cells, and naive cells seemed to contribute substantially to the alloresponse.

Library preparation was by the immunoSEQ multiplex PCR assay. Approximately 93,000 TCR templates per sample were assayed by the deep sequencing platform. Genomic DNA extracted from sorted T cells was used for TCRbeta CDR3 sequencing. On the study's bioinformatics: The R programming language was used for clonal analysis of TCRbeta CDR3 data. Alloreactive CD4+ and CD8+ clones were identified by comparing unstimulated samples to CFSE-low samples taken after the reaction. By matching sequences to the repertoires of sorted unstimulated Treg and non-Treg cells, each alloreactive CD4+ clone was assigned a regulatory or non-regulatory origin. Held by TCRdb, this immuneACCESS table contains in-frame sequences only and omits some clones. Under half of the omission traces to an unresolved V gene where checked; the cause of the rest is unknown. That table furnishes V, J and clone size, whereas the DNA furnished D and trimming. The sample yields over 100,000 clones; 92% were counted once. Clones ranked in the top ten supply roughly 1% of the sample.

The TCR was taken from a human donor in good health. This chain joins TRBV10-1 to TRBJ2-7; tentative D gene TRBD1, with 5 bases matching. The sample consisted of CD4+ T cells sorted from blood. In nucleotides, the sequence is TGCGCCAGCAGTAGGGGCCGGAGCTCCTACGAGCAGTACTTC. Protein translation: CASSRGRSSYEQYF.